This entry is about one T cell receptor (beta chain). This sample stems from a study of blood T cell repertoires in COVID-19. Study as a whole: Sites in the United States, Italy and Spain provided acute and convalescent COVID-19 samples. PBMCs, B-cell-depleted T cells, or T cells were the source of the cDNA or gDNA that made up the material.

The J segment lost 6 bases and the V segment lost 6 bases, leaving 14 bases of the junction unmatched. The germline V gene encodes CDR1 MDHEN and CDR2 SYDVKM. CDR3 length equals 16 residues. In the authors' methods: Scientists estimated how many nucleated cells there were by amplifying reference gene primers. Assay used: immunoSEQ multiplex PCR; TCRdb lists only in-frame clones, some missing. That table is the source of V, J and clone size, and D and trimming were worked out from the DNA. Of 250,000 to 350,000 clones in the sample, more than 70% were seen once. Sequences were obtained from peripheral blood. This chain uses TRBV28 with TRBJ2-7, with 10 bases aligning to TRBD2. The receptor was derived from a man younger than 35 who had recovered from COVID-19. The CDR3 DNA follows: TGTGCCAGCAGCTATAGCGGGAGGAAGGAGTCAGGCGAGCAGTACTTC. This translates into CASSYSGRKESGEQYF.